This T cell receptor beta chain was recovered during a study of identical twins. Study-level points and caveats: Invariant MAIT and iNKT cells may have partly biased zero-insertion analyses. Not following the same donors, the study drew its conclusions from cross-sectional statistical analysis.

In every case, the donor was a healthy Caucasian. The germline V and J ends were trimmed by 2 bases and 4 bases, with 18 bases remaining between them. CDR1 is MNHEY and CDR2 is SVGAGI in the germline V gene. The CDR3 runs to 18 residues. Regarding this clonotype: The antigen remains undetermined.

Via MiXCR, TCRdb re-called the 5' RACE reads, giving one row per CDR3 protein. The sample includes 1.5 million to 2 million distinct CDR3 sequences, under 35% of them seen just once. Sequencing was carried out using cord blood. This chain connects TRBV6-5 to TRBJ1-6; D possibly corresponds to TRBD1 (5 bases). The TCR was taken from a newborn girl in good health. The CDR3 protein is CASSYGSRRGPYNSPLHF. In DNA form, the CDR3 reads TGTGCCAGCAGTTACGGGTCTCGGAGGGGCCCATATAATTCACCCCTCCACTTT.